These 31 T cell receptor beta chains were all obtained from the same sample, sequenced in a study of blood T cell repertoires in COVID-19. Profiling relied on immunoSEQ multiplex PCR, and the TCRdb table lists in-frame clones only, not all of them. The sample holds 35,000 to 45,000 clones, almost 95% seen once. The source material was peripheral blood. These receptors all come from a man aged 50 to 60 with active COVID-19.

J is TRBJ1-2 and V is TRBV29-1; D is uncertain. Germline V gene data show CDR1 as SQVTM and CDR2 as ANQGSEA. The CDR3 totals 14 residues. V was cut by 0 bases and J by 8 bases, with 16 bases left in between. In nucleotides, the CDR3 is TGCAGCGTTGAAGAGTCACGCCCCTCCGGGGGCTACACCTTC. Residues: CSVEESRPSGGYTF.

The chain links TRBV28 to TRBJ2-7; TRBD1 might be the D (6 bases). Germline V gene lookup returns CDR1 MDHEN and CDR2 SYDVKM. Trimming took off 11 bases at V and 2 bases at J, with 13 bases between the two ends. The CDR3 extends over 12 amino acids. The CDR3: CASGTPTYEQYF. The DNA of the CDR3 is TGTGCCTCAGGGACACCGACCTACGAGCAGTACTTC.

The chain joins TRBV19 to TRBJ2-1; TRBD2 matches at 8 bases. The CDR3 covers 17 residues. Germline CDR1 LNHDA, CDR2 SQIVND (reference sequence). Trimming at V came to 6 bases and at J to 0 bases, leaving 10 bases not matched to a gene. The CDR3 loop is CASSDHSAGDSYNEQFF. The CDR3 nucleotides are TGTGCCAGTAGCGACCATTCAGCGGGGGACTCCTACAATGAGCAGTTCTTC.

J is TRBJ2-7 and V is TRBV28, with 10 bases fitting TRBD2. The length of the CDR3 is 16 residues. CDR1 MDHEN and CDR2 SYDVKM come from the germline V gene. Germline trimming cut 5 bases from V and 4 bases from J; bases unmatched to any gene: 11. This CDR3 reads CASSPPGAGGLYEQYF. The CDR3 DNA sequence: TGTGCCAGCAGTCCGCCTGGAGCGGGAGGGTTGTACGAGCAGTACTTC.

This chain uses TRBV24-1 with TRBJ2-6; D is possibly TRBD2 (7 bases). Trimming cost V 9 bases and J 1 base, with 12 bases left between them. Germline V gene lookup returns CDR1 KGHDR and CDR2 SFDVKD. The length of the CDR3 is 15 residues. The CDR3 here is CATLRGGSGANVLTF. The CDR3 coding sequence is TGTGCCACCTTAAGGGGGGGATCTGGGGCCAACGTCCTGACTTTC.

This sequence joins TRBV24-1 and TRBJ2-2; TRBD2 matches 8 bases. The germline gives CDR1 KGHDR, CDR2 SFDVKD. CDR3 length: 16 amino acids. The trim removed 4 bases at V and 6 bases at J, leaving 9 bases unmatched. The CDR3 loop is CATSDRGLVGAGELFF. CDR3 nucleotides: TGTGCCACCAGTGACCGGGGACTAGTGGGCGCCGGGGAGCTGTTTTTT.

The V gene is TRBV6-5, the J gene TRBJ2-1; maybe TRBD2 (7 bases). The CDR3 runs 14 residues. Germline V gene sequence: CDR1 MNHEY, CDR2 SVGAGI. Trimming stripped 7 bases from V and 9 bases from J, with 19 bases between. CDR3 sequence (DNA): TGTGCCAGCACCGACCCGGGAAGGGGGGGTGAGCAGTTCTTC. Translated: CASTDPGRGGEQFF.

The J gene is TRBJ1-3, the V gene TRBV4-2, with TRBD1 identical over 8 bases. The germline CDR1 and CDR2 sequences are LGHNA and YNFKEQ. J was trimmed by 3 bases and V by 1 base; bases with no gene match: 11. This CDR3 spans 18 amino acids. CDR3 bases: TGTGCCAGCAGCCAAGTTTTGGGGCAGGGGGCGCTTGGAAACACCATATATTTT. Protein product: CASSQVLGQGALGNTIYF.

This rearrangement joins TRBV5-5 to TRBJ2-7; no clear D. Trimming cost V 5 bases and J 2 bases, with 5 bases left between them. Germline loops: CDR1 SGHKS, CDR2 YYEKEE (reference sequence). The CDR3 has 11 residues. The CDR3 loop reads CASRSTYEQYF. The CDR3 bases are TGTGCCAGCAGGTCAACCTACGAGCAGTACTTC.

The CDR3 DNA sequence: TGTGCCAGCAGGTCAAAGGGGTGGGGGTTCTTC. Translating gives CASRSKGWGFF. This chain links TRBV28 with TRBJ2-1; possibly TRBD1 for D (5 bases). The ends were cut back, 6 bases at V and 15 bases at J, with 15 bases in the middle. CDR1 and CDR2 from the germline V gene are MDHEN and SYDVKM. The CDR3 runs 11 residues.

This chain links TRBV4-1 with TRBJ2-2, with 7 bases that match TRBD1. Germline values: CDR1 MGHRA, CDR2 YSYEKL. The length of the CDR3 is 15 residues. With 6 bases clipped from V and 4 bases from J, the junction kept 8 bases outside the gene matches. The CDR3 DNA sequence: TGCGCCAGCAGGCATCCAGGACAGGCCACCGGGGAGCTGTTTTTT. Residues: CASRHPGQATGELFF.

The count of this clone is one. The chain carries TRBV3-1 (or the pseudogene TRBV3-2) and TRBJ2-1; TRBD2 agrees at 8 bases. Germline-derived CDR1 and CDR2 are LGHDT and YNNKEL (reference sequence). CDR3 length: 16 residues. Unmatched junction bases numbered 9, after V lost 0 bases and J lost 8 bases. The CDR3 sequence is CASSQDSSGGPYEQFF. Written as DNA, the CDR3 is TGTGCCAGCAGCCAAGATTCGTCGGGAGGGCCGTATGAGCAGTTCTTC.

The DNA of the CDR3 is TGTGCCAGCAGTTACCAGCGGGGCACAGATACGCAGTATTTT. Protein: CASSYQRGTDTQYF. The V call is TRBV6-4, the J call TRBJ2-3; D is perhaps TRBD2 (6 bases). This CDR3 is 14 amino acids long. V was clipped by 5 bases and J by 1 base, with 10 bases between them. The germline V gene has CDR1 MRHNA and CDR2 SNTAGT.

V usage is TRBV6-4 and J usage is TRBJ1-2; tentatively, D is TRBD1 (6 bases). The CDR3 covers 12 residues. The germline gives CDR1 MRHNA, CDR2 SNTAGT. The germline V and J ends were trimmed by 6 bases and 4 bases, with 9 bases remaining between them. CDR3 in DNA: TGTGCCAGCAGGGGGGCCGGCTATGGCTACACCTTC. It is translated as CASRGAGYGYTF.

The J gene is TRBJ2-2, the V gene TRBV9; 7 nucleotides agree with TRBD2. The CDR3 extends over 16 amino acids. With 1 base clipped from V and 2 bases from J, the junction kept 5 bases outside the gene matches. Germline assignment: CDR1 SGDLS and CDR2 YYNGEE. The CDR3 is CASSVRREANTGELFF. The CDR3 nucleotides read TGTGCCAGCAGCGTAAGACGGGAGGCCAACACCGGGGAGCTGTTTTTT.

V is TRBV7-9 and J is TRBJ1-6; D not resolved. The germline V and J ends were trimmed by 5 bases and 2 bases, with 13 bases remaining between them. The CDR3 is 16 residues long. Germline V gene sequence: CDR1 SEHNR, CDR2 FQNEAQ (reference sequence). The CDR3 loop is CASSASFPPYNSPLHF. CDR3 in DNA: TGTGCCAGCAGCGCTAGCTTCCCCCCCTATAATTCACCCCTCCACTTT. The variable domain in full, completed from reference TRBV7-9 and TRBJ1-6, reads DTGVSQNPRHKITKRGQNVTFRCDPISEHNRLYWYRQTLGQGPEFLTYFQNEAQLEKSRLLSDRFSAERPKGSFSTLEIQRTEQGDSAMYLCASSASFPPYNSPLHFGNGTRLTVT.

V gene TRBV9 combines with J gene TRBJ2-2; D may be TRBD2 (5 bases). V was pared by 0 bases and J by 7 bases, with 7 bases between. This CDR3 region has 13 residues. Per germline, CDR1 SGDLS and CDR2 YYNGEE. The CDR3 DNA follows: TGTGCCAGCAGCGTAGGACTAAACGGGGAGCTGTTTTTT. This translates into CASSVGLNGELFF.

The chain is built from TRBV24-1 and TRBJ2-2; 8 positions agree with TRBD1. With 4 bases clipped from V and 6 bases from J, the junction kept 9 bases outside the gene matches. Germline CDR1 reads KGHDR; CDR2 reads SFDVKD. The CDR3 is 16 residues long. CDR3 coding DNA: TGTGCCACCAGTGAACGCGGACAGGGAAGGGCCGGGGAGCTGTTTTTT. Its translation: CATSERGQGRAGELFF.

This chain uses TRBV5-1 with TRBJ2-3; no clear D. CDR3 size: 13 residues. V was cut by 0 bases and J by 4 bases, with 6 bases left in between. CDR1 is SGHRS, CDR2 YFSETQ, per germline. This CDR3 is CASSLDESDTQYF. The DNA for the CDR3 is TGCGCCAGCAGCTTGGACGAGTCAGATACGCAGTATTTT.

The gene calls are TRBV10-1 and TRBJ1-2; D is possibly TRBD1 (5 bases). The CDR3 is made up of 14 amino acids. Per germline, CDR1 WNHNN and CDR2 SYGVQD (reference sequence). Trimming removed 5 bases from V and 4 bases from J, with 14 bases in between. This CDR3 reads CASSPGFSPYGYTF. In DNA, the CDR3 is TGCGCCAGCAGTCCAGGGTTCTCACCCTATGGCTACACCTTC.

The genes are TRBV14 and TRBJ1-2; D may be TRBD1 (5 bases). The V end lost 3 bases, the J end lost 8 bases, and 25 bases lay between the germline ends. The CDR3 is made up of 17 amino acids. CDR1 is SGHDN and CDR2 is FVKESK in the germline V gene. For the CDR3, the DNA is TGTGCCAGCAGCCACCATACCGACAGAGCCGGTTATAGAGGCTACACCTTC. Amino acid sequence: CASSHHTDRAGYRGYTF. The variable domain in full, completed from reference TRBV14 and TRBJ1-2, reads EAGVTQFPSHSVIEKGQTVTLRCDPISGHDNLYWYRRVMGKEIKFLLHFVKESKQDESGMPNNRFLAERTGGTYSTLKVQPAELEDSGVYFCASSHHTDRAGYRGYTFGSGTRLTVV.

This clone occurred a few times. This chain joins TRBV5-4 and TRBJ2-5; TRBD2 matches 9 bases. Trimming at V came to 4 bases and at J to 3 bases, leaving 10 bases not matched to a gene. Germline-derived CDR1 and CDR2 are SGHNT and YYREEE (reference sequence). The CDR3 extends over 16 amino acids. The CDR3 DNA sequence: TGTGCCAGCAGCCCCTCGTTAGCGGGAGAAAAAGAGACCCAGTACTTC. Protein: CASSPSLAGEKETQYF. The whole variable domain, remainder taken from reference TRBV5-4 and TRBJ2-5, is ETGVTQSPTHLIKTRGQQVTLRCSSQSGHNTVSWYQQALGQGPQFIFQYYREEENGRGNFPPRFSGLQFPNYSSELNVNALELDDSALYLCASSPSLAGEKETQYFGPGTRLLVL.

The rearrangement links TRBV10-3 to TRBJ2-1, with D perhaps TRBD1 (5 bases). V was trimmed by 10 bases and J by 5 bases, leaving 12 bases between them. The CDR3 extends over 12 amino acids. Germline CDR1 ENHRY, CDR2 SYGVKD. CDR3 coding DNA: TGTGCCACTAATAGGGGCGACAATGAGCAGTTCTTC. It specifies CATNRGDNEQFF.

The DNA of the CDR3 is TGTGCCAGCAGCCGAGGACAGGGGGCGCGGACCTATAATTCACCCCTCCACTTT. This encodes CASSRGQGARTYNSPLHF. This chain joins TRBV3-1 (or the pseudogene TRBV3-2) and TRBJ1-6, with TRBD1 matching 11 bases. The CDR3 is 18 residues long. Germline CDR1 is LGHDT and CDR2 is YNNKEL (reference sequence). J lost 2 bases, V lost 4 bases, and 7 bases had no gene match.

The chain recombines TRBV7-2 with TRBJ2-7, with 13 bases identical to TRBD2. In germline, CDR1 is SGHTA, CDR2 FQGNSA. The length of the CDR3 is 16 residues. The junction had 7 bases not matched to a gene; V was cut back by 5 bases and J by 3 bases. The CDR3 loop reads CASSPGLAGNFYEQYF. In DNA, the CDR3 is TGTGCCAGCAGCCCGGGACTAGCGGGAAATTTCTACGAGCAGTACTTC.

The V and J genes are TRBV28 and TRBJ2-3; TRBD2 is a possible D gene (5 bases). Trimming took off 5 bases at V and 3 bases at J, with 12 bases between the two ends. This CDR3 region has 14 residues. Germline CDR1 and CDR2: MDHEN and SYDVKM. The CDR3 coding sequence is TGTGCCAGCAGTCCGAATCGGGAAACAGATACGCAGTATTTT. Translation: CASSPNRETDTQYF.

This chain uses TRBV9 with TRBJ2-5; 13 nucleotides align to TRBD2. The germline CDR1 and CDR2 sequences are SGDLS and YYNGEE. The V gene end was trimmed by 4 bases and the J gene end by 2 bases; junction bases not matched to a gene: 5. The CDR3 is 16 amino acids. The CDR3 sequence is CASSPKGLAGQETQYF. In DNA, the CDR3 is TGTGCCAGCAGCCCGAAGGGACTAGCGGGGCAAGAGACCCAGTACTTC.

V usage is TRBV6-5 and J usage is TRBJ1-1; 8 bases fit TRBD1. The CDR3 is 14 residues long. After removal of 4 bases from V and 4 bases from J, the junction contained 5 bases not matched to a gene. Germline loops: CDR1 MNHEY, CDR2 SVGAGI. The CDR3 DNA sequence: TGTGCCAGCAGTTCCAGGGGGCGCGTCACTGAAGCTTTCTTT. Protein sequence: CASSSRGRVTEAFF.

The chain joins TRBV28 to TRBJ2-1, with 7 bases identical to TRBD1. Germline loops: CDR1 MDHEN, CDR2 SYDVKM. V was clipped by 4 bases and J by 5 bases; unmatched bases: 5. This CDR3 has 14 amino acids. In nucleotides, the CDR3 is TGTGCCAGCAGTTCCTCAGACAGGGACAATGAGCAGTTCTTC. Encoded protein: CASSSSDRDNEQFF. The whole variable domain, remainder taken from reference TRBV28 and TRBJ2-1, is DVKVTQSSRYLVKRTGEKVFLECVQDMDHENMFWYRQDPGLGLRLIYFSYDVKMKEKGDIPEGYSVSREKKERFSLILESASTNQTSMYLCASSSSDRDNEQFFGPGTRLTVL.

This clone showed up just once. This chain connects TRBV5-4 to TRBJ1-1, with a weak D call TRBD1 (5 bases). The germline V gene has CDR1 SGHNT and CDR2 YYREEE (reference sequence). V shed 1 base and J shed 1 base, with 11 bases lying between them. The CDR3 has 15 amino acids. This CDR3 reads CASSLPGTQNTEAFF. CDR3 DNA: TGTGCCAGCAGCTTGCCCGGGACTCAGAACACTGAAGCTTTCTTT.

The chain links TRBV30 to TRBJ1-1, with D tentatively TRBD1 (5 bases). V dropped 0 bases and J dropped 0 bases, with 8 bases sitting between them. CDR1 and CDR2 (germline): GTSNPN, SVGIG (reference sequence). The CDR3 extends over 14 amino acids. The CDR3 reads CAWSVAGLNTEAFF. The CDR3 DNA sequence: TGTGCCTGGAGTGTAGCAGGGCTGAACACTGAAGCTTTCTTT.